One sample yielded the 18 T cell receptor beta chains listed below, sequenced in a study of blood T cell repertoires in COVID-19. This table comes from immunoSEQ multiplex PCR, and its TCRdb copy is limited to in-frame clones, with some not included. The top ten clones hold roughly 4.5% of a sample with approximately 260,000 clones, 89% of them seen once. Sequencing used peripheral blood. The source of these receptors is a woman in her thirties or forties who had recovered from COVID-19.

V usage is TRBV28 and J usage is TRBJ1-2; tentatively, D is TRBD1 (5 bases). The CDR3 has 12 residues. Trimming left V 4 bases short and J 6 bases short, with 9 bases between. Germline V gives CDR1 MDHEN, CDR2 SYDVKM. In DNA form, the CDR3 reads TGTGCCAGCAGTTACTCAGGGAATGGCTACACCTTC. Its protein product is CASSYSGNGYTF.

The chain uses TRBV18 and TRBJ2-1; a weak D match, TRBD2 (6 bases). Trimming cost V 3 bases and J 4 bases, with 13 bases left between them. Germline CDR1 KGHSH, CDR2 LQKENI. The CDR3 length is 15 residues. The CDR3 is CASSPTSSGYNEQFF. The CDR3, as DNA: TGTGCCAGCTCACCGACTAGTTCTGGGTACAATGAGCAGTTCTTC.

This clone was observed once. This chain links TRBV2 with TRBJ2-7, with TRBD1 identical over 7 bases. CDR1 SNHLY and CDR2 FYNNEI come from the germline V gene. V lost 10 bases and J lost 2; bases outside the gene matches: 8. The CDR3 extends over 13 amino acids. In DNA, the CDR3 is TGTGCCAACTACGAGACAGGGACCTACGAGCAGTACTTC. Protein product: CANYETGTYEQYF.

The chain has TRBV6-5 and TRBJ1-4; D remains ambiguous. Trimming stripped 7 bases from V and 5 bases from J, with 8 bases between. Germline CDR1 and CDR2: MNHEY and SVGAGI. The CDR3 consists of 12 residues. The CDR3 sequence is CASTDKNEKLFF. CDR3 DNA: TGTGCCAGCACCGACAAAAATGAAAAACTGTTTTTT.

The rearrangement uses TRBV2 and TRBJ2-7; tentative D call: TRBD1 (6 bases). This CDR3 region has 11 residues. Germline CDR1 and CDR2: SNHLY and FYNNEI. Trimming took off 11 bases at V and 5 bases at J, with 13 bases between the two ends. This CDR3 reads CAGSSGDEQYF. CDR3 DNA: TGTGCCGGCTCATCAGGGGACGAGCAGTACTTC.

V and J are TRBV11-3 and TRBJ2-1; D remains unclear. CDR3 length: 14 residues. Per the germline V gene, CDR1 is SGHNT and CDR2 is YENEEA. Trimming removed 0 bases at V and 6 bases at J, with 9 bases between. The CDR3 coding sequence is TGTGCCAGCAGCTTAGAGGTCCGGTTCAATGAGCAGTTCTTC. Its protein product is CASSLEVRFNEQFF.

The table lists this clone with a few counts. This chain uses TRBV2 with TRBJ1-2; no clear D gene. Trimming stripped 3 bases from V and 7 bases from J, with 9 bases between. Germline-derived CDR1 and CDR2 are SNHLY and FYNNEI. There are 12 residues in the CDR3. The CDR3: CASSDEGFGYTF. The DNA for the CDR3 is TGTGCCAGCAGTGACGAGGGTTTTGGCTACACCTTC.

This rearrangement joins TRBV10-3 to TRBJ1-6; the match to TRBD1 covers 7 bases. V gave up 4 bases and J gave up 10 bases; unmatched junction bases: 10. Germline V CDR1 and CDR2: ENHRY, SYGVKD. This CDR3 spans 15 amino acids. For the CDR3, the DNA is TGTGCCATCAGTGCTACAGGGGAAGGAGGGTCACCCCTCCACTTT. It is translated as CAISATGEGGSPLHF.

V usage is TRBV5-6 and J usage is TRBJ2-5, with 11 bases lining up with TRBD1. The germline gives CDR1 SGHDT, CDR2 YYEEEE. V lost 4 bases to trimming and J lost 5 bases; unmatched junction nucleotides: 4. The CDR3 has 14 residues. This chain's CDR3 is CASSLRDRGETQYF. CDR3 nucleotide sequence: TGTGCCAGCAGCCTAAGGGACAGGGGGGAGACCCAGTACTTC.

The chain has TRBV9 and TRBJ2-1; tentative D call: TRBD2 (6 bases). Germline V gene lookup returns CDR1 SGDLS and CDR2 YYNGEE. The germline V and J ends were trimmed by 4 bases and 1 base, with 15 bases remaining between them. CDR3 size: 16 residues. CDR3 residues: CASSTSRRASYNEQFF. The CDR3 nucleotides read TGTGCCAGCAGCACGTCGCGGAGGGCATCCTACAATGAGCAGTTCTTC.

The chain joins TRBV2 to TRBJ2-7, with 7 positions matching TRBD1. Unmatched junction bases numbered 12, after V lost 7 bases and J lost 6 bases. The germline gives CDR1 SNHLY, CDR2 FYNNEI. This CDR3 contains 14 residues. The CDR3 spells CASNSGTAPSEQYF. The DNA of the CDR3 is TGTGCCAGCAATTCCGGGACAGCTCCATCCGAGCAGTACTTC.

This chain links TRBV10-3 with TRBJ1-6, with 7 positions matching TRBD1. Germline assignment: CDR1 ENHRY and CDR2 SYGVKD. The trim removed 5 bases at V and 7 bases at J, leaving 5 bases unmatched. The CDR3 length is 14 residues. CDR3 nucleotides: TGTGCCATCAGTCAGGGGGGCGTCAATTCACCCCTCCACTTT. Translated, it gives CAISQGGVNSPLHF.

The sample holds a few counts of this clone. The chain's CDR3 is CASSSGRGGDTQYF. The CDR3 region has the DNA TGTGCCAGCAGCTCTGGACGGGGAGGAGATACGCAGTATTTT. The chain links TRBV7-3 to TRBJ2-3, with D tentatively TRBD2 (6 bases). The CDR3 spans 14 residues. Trimming removed 4 bases at V and 5 bases at J, with 13 bases between. Per the germline V gene, CDR1 is SGHTA and CDR2 is FQGTGA.

The rearrangement uses TRBV30 and TRBJ2-2; D might be TRBD2 (5 bases). CDR1 is GTSNPN, CDR2 SVGIG, per germline (reference sequence). V was cut by 5 bases and J by 1 base, with 14 bases left in between. There are 15 residues in the CDR3. The CDR3 DNA sequence: TGTGCCTGGGCAGCCGGGGTAGGGAACACCGGGGAGCTGTTTTTT. Translated, it gives CAWAAGVGNTGELFF.

The chain employs TRBV5-1 and TRBJ2-3; 9 nucleotides line up with TRBD2. Per the germline V gene, CDR1 is SGHRS and CDR2 is YFSETQ. This CDR3 is built from 13 residues. V lost 6 bases, J lost 8 bases, and 7 bases stayed unmatched. The CDR3 coding sequence is TGCGCCAGCAATAGCGGGGGCTCTGGTACGCAGTATTTT. Its protein product is CASNSGGSGTQYF.

The chain joins TRBV6-1 to TRBJ2-1; 9 bases line up with TRBD2. V was pared by 4 bases and J by 1 base, with 5 bases of the junction left unmatched. This CDR3 contains 16 residues. Germline CDR1 and CDR2: MNHNS and SASEGT. The CDR3 bases are TGTGCCAGCAGTGTTTCCAGCGGGGGGTCCTACAATGAGCAGTTCTTC. Its protein product is CASSVSSGGSYNEQFF.

This chain connects TRBV7-3 to TRBJ2-2; 8 bases match TRBD1. J lost 1 base, V lost 6 bases, and 10 bases had no gene match. CDR1 and CDR2 (germline): SGHTA, FQGTGA. The CDR3 is made up of 17 amino acids. CDR3 sequence: CASRNDRGPKNTGELFF. CDR3 nucleotides: TGTGCCAGCAGGAATGACAGGGGTCCAAAGAACACCGGGGAGCTGTTTTTT.

In its sample, this clone was seen many times. V usage is TRBV7-9 and J usage is TRBJ1-2; tentative D call: TRBD1 (6 bases). This CDR3 is built from 12 residues. Germline V CDR1 and CDR2: SEHNR, FQNEAQ (reference sequence). Trimming pared 1 base from V and 11 bases from J, leaving 11 bases between. The CDR3 nucleotides read TGTGCCAGCAGCTTAGGACAGGCTGGGTACACCTTC. It encodes CASSLGQAGYTF.